This passage covers 20 T cell receptor beta chains from one sample sequenced in a study of blood T cell repertoires in COVID-19. Assay: immunoSEQ multiplex PCR; the TCRdb copy retains only in-frame clones and omits some. This sample has around 200,000 clones, with around 84% found just once. Sequencing was carried out using peripheral blood. All receptors come from a man older than 75 with acute or convalescent COVID-19.

This chain uses TRBV6-5 with TRBJ1-6; 8 nucleotides agree with TRBD1. CDR3 length equals 15 residues. In germline, CDR1 is MNHEY, CDR2 SVGAGI. Unmatched junction bases numbered 16, after V lost 11 bases and J lost 10 bases. CDR3 sequence reads: CAALGAGGWRSPLHF. The DNA for the CDR3 is TGTGCCGCCCTGGGGGCAGGGGGCTGGAGATCACCCCTCCACTTT.

This clone was observed once. This rearrangement joins TRBV7-2 to TRBJ2-5, with 12 bases lining up with TRBD2. Germline lookup yields CDR1 SGHTA and CDR2 FQGNSA. Germline trimming cut 8 bases from V and 2 bases from J; bases unmatched to any gene: 3. The CDR3 loop spans 14 amino acids. The CDR3 sequence is CASLAGGSQETQYF. CDR3 nucleotides: TGTGCCAGCCTAGCGGGAGGGTCTCAAGAGACCCAGTACTTC.

This sequence joins TRBV28 and TRBJ2-7, with a tentative D call TRBD2 (5 bases). This CDR3 region has 11 residues. V shed 7 bases and J shed 2 bases, with 6 bases lying between them. Germline V gives CDR1 MDHEN, CDR2 SYDVKM. The CDR3 protein is CASIGAYEQYF. The CDR3 DNA sequence: TGTGCCAGCATCGGGGCCTACGAGCAGTACTTC.

In DNA form, the CDR3 reads TGTGCCAGTAGTATATTGGGACTAGCAACCTACGAGCAGTACGTC. Its protein product is CASSILGLATYEQYV. The chain employs TRBV19 and TRBJ2-7; 9 bases fit TRBD2. After removal of 2 bases from V and 2 bases from J, the junction contained 4 bases not matched to a gene. CDR1 and CDR2 from the germline V gene are LNHDA and SQIVND (reference sequence). The CDR3 length is 15 residues.

This clone showed up just a few times. This chain uses TRBV27 with TRBJ2-2; 10 nucleotides align to TRBD2. The CDR3 consists of 14 residues. V gave up 6 bases and J gave up 2 bases; unmatched junction bases: 0. Germline values: CDR1 MNHEY, CDR2 SMNVEV (reference sequence). DNA of the CDR3: TGTGCCAGCAGACTAGCGGGAAACACCGGGGAGCTGTTTTTT. Amino acids: CASRLAGNTGELFF.

The chain couples TRBV20-1 to TRBJ1-2, with TRBD1 as a possible D gene (6 bases). The CDR3 runs 11 residues. The V end was cut by 6 bases, the J end by 3 bases, with 8 bases between. Germline values: CDR1 DFQATT, CDR2 SNEGSKA (reference sequence). CDR3: CSAPGDYGYTF. In DNA, the CDR3 is TGCAGTGCGCCAGGGGACTATGGCTACACCTTC.

This clone was seen a handful of times. The V call is TRBV5-1, the J call TRBJ2-1, with 9 bases that match TRBD1. This CDR3 has 15 residues. V trimming: 0 bases; J trimming: 9 bases; junction bases outside the gene matches: 7. CDR1 is SGHRS and CDR2 is YFSETQ in the germline V gene. The CDR3 DNA is TGCGCCAGCAGCTTGGCCGGGACAGGGATTAGTGAGCAGTTCTTC. Translated, it gives CASSLAGTGISEQFF.

V gene TRBV10-3 combines with J gene TRBJ2-1, with a tentative D call TRBD2 (5 bases). The V gene lost 3 bases and the J gene lost 5 bases, with 20 bases spanning the gap. CDR3 length: 17 residues. From germline, CDR1 is ENHRY and CDR2 SYGVKD. For the CDR3, the DNA is TGTGCCATCAGTGATCTAGGTACGTCGAGGGCGAACAATGAGCAGTTCTTC. Its translation is CAISDLGTSRANNEQFF.

The chain links TRBV2 to TRBJ2-4; 7 nucleotides align to TRBD2. Germline values: CDR1 SNHLY, CDR2 FYNNEI. The CDR3 is made up of 17 amino acids. Trimming cost V 6 bases and J 0 bases; bases outside gene matches: 11. CDR3 region: CASRTNSLAVAKNIQYF. CDR3 DNA: TGTGCCAGCAGGACAAATTCCCTAGCGGTAGCCAAAAACATTCAGTACTTC.

V is TRBV27 and J is TRBJ1-5; TRBD1 might be the D (6 bases). Germline loops: CDR1 MNHEY, CDR2 SMNVEV (reference sequence). V lost 6 bases and J 1 base, leaving 10 bases between the germline ends. This CDR3 contains 14 residues. CDR3 nucleotide sequence: TGTGCCAGCAGCGGGGGGCTGAGCAATCAGCCCCAGCATTTT. As protein: CASSGGLSNQPQHF.

This chain uses TRBV25-1 with TRBJ1-1; D is unresolved. The CDR3 runs to 16 residues. CDR1 is MGHDK and CDR2 is SYGVNS in the germline V gene. V lost 6 bases and J lost 1, with 18 bases in between. CDR3 sequence (DNA): TGTGCCAGCAGCCCCAACTTAAGGTGGGCGAACACTGAAGCTTTCTTT. As protein: CASSPNLRWANTEAFF.

The chain couples TRBV27 to TRBJ2-1, with TRBD2 matching over 13 bases. J lost 5 bases, V lost 2 bases, and 6 bases had no gene match. The germline V gene encodes CDR1 MNHEY and CDR2 SMNVEV (reference sequence). This CDR3 is built from 17 residues. DNA for the CDR3: TGTGCCAGCAGTTTACGCTCCGGGACTAGCGGGAACAATGAGCAGTTCTTC. Translating gives CASSLRSGTSGNNEQFF.

J is TRBJ2-3 and V is TRBV7-3; D gene unclear. V lost 1 base to trimming and J lost 6 bases, with 8 bases between them. The germline V gene has CDR1 SGHTA and CDR2 FQGTGA. The CDR3 is 13 residues long. The CDR3 DNA reads TGTGCCAGCAGCTTAAGGAGTCTTGATACGCAGTATTTT. This gives the protein CASSLRSLDTQYF.

This chain joins TRBV10-3 and TRBJ2-1, with D possibly matching TRBD1 (6 bases). The CDR3 is made up of 13 amino acids. With 4 bases removed from V and 8 bases from J, the gap between germline ends came to 12 bases. CDR1 is ENHRY and CDR2 is SYGVKD in the germline V gene. The CDR3 DNA follows: TGTGCCATCAGTGCACAGGGTTTCGATGAGCAGTTCTTC. Translation: CAISAQGFDEQFF.

The gene calls are TRBV7-2 and TRBJ2-3; TRBD2 aligns across 8 bases. Germline values: CDR1 SGHTA, CDR2 FQGNSA. V lost 3 bases and J lost 13; bases outside the gene matches: 6. The CDR3 sequence is 12 residues long. CDR3 protein: CASSFLAGFKYF. The CDR3 DNA is TGTGCCAGCAGCTTCTTAGCGGGGTTTAAGTATTTT.

The chain links TRBV11-2 to TRBJ1-2; D is unresolved. Between the trimmed V and J ends, which lost 10 bases and 1 base, there was a span of 19 bases. This CDR3 is built from 15 residues. Germline CDR1 and CDR2: SGHAT and FQNNGV. The CDR3 region has the DNA TGTGCCACCACCCCAGGTCCCGGCATTAACTATGGCTACACCTTC. Residues: CATTPGPGINYGYTF.

This clone was counted only a few times. V usage is TRBV27 and J usage is TRBJ2-3, with D possibly matching TRBD2 (7 bases). The V and J ends lost 2 bases and 1 base respectively, with 13 bases between them. Germline values: CDR1 MNHEY, CDR2 SMNVEV (reference sequence). CDR3 length: 16 amino acids. CDR3 loop: CASSLGGLAGTDTQYF. In nucleotides, the CDR3 is TGTGCCAGCAGTTTAGGGGGCCTAGCGGGCACAGATACGCAGTATTTT.

This chain connects TRBV30 to TRBJ1-4; possibly TRBD1 for D (5 bases). Trimming removed 3 bases at V and 7 bases at J, with 18 bases between. Germline CDR1 and CDR2: GTSNPN and SVGIG (reference sequence). The CDR3 loop spans 15 amino acids. CDR3 bases: TGTGCCTGGAGGAAAGAACAGACAGTAGGTGAAAAACTGTTTTTT. Residues: CAWRKEQTVGEKLFF.

The chain employs TRBV27 and TRBJ2-5; 13 positions agree with TRBD2. The CDR3 extends over 13 amino acids. V lost 11 bases, J lost 6 bases, and 6 bases stayed unmatched. Germline CDR1 is MNHEY and CDR2 is SMNVEV (reference sequence). The CDR3: CASGLAGVKTQYF. The CDR3 DNA reads as TGTGCCTCCGGACTAGCGGGAGTTAAGACCCAGTACTTC.

As DNA, the CDR3 is TGTGCCAGCAGCCATAACCCGAGACAGGTGAACACTGAAGCTTTCTTT. Translated: CASSHNPRQVNTEAFF. The gene calls are TRBV7-6 and TRBJ1-1, with TRBD1 as a possible D gene (6 bases). The CDR3 spans 16 residues. V shed 5 bases and J shed 0 bases, with 16 bases lying between them. The germline gives CDR1 SGHVS, CDR2 FNYEAQ. Combining the CDR3 with reference TRBV7-6 and TRBJ1-1 gives the whole variable domain GAGVSQSPRYKVTKRGQDVALRCDPISGHVSLYWYRQALGQGPEFLTYFNYEAQQDKSGLPNDRFSAERPEGSISTLTIQRTEQRDSAMYRCASSHNPRQVNTEAFFGQGTRLTVV.